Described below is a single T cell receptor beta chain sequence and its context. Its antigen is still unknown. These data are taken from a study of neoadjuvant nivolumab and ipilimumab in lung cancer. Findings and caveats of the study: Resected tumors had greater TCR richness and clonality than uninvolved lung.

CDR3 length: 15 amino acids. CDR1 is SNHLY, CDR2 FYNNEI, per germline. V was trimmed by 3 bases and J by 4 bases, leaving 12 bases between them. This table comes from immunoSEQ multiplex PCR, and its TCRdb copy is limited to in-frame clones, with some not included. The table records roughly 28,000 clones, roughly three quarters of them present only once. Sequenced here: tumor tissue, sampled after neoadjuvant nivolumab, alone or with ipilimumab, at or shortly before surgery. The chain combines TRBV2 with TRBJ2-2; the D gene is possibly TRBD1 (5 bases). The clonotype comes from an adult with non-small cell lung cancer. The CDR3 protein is CASSEGPGPTGELFF. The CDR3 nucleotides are TGTGCCAGCAGTGAGGGTCCAGGGCCCACCGGGGAGCTGTTTTTT.